A single sample gave rise to the 11 T cell receptor beta chains below, sequenced in a study of T cells in Graves' hyperthyroidism and ophthalmopathy. Amplification targeted TCR beta CDR3 regions from RNA transcripts. First-round RT-PCR with HTBI primers amplified the TCR CDR3 region. A single record per CDR3 protein comes from TCRdb applying MiXCR to the multiplex PCR reads. Among some 720,000 distinct CDR3 sequences listed, roughly 17% were seen once. Sequenced: blood. These receptors originate from a man aged 18 to 30 with Graves' hyperthyroidism.

The chain couples TRBV5-1 to TRBJ1-3; D not certain. Germline CDR1 SGHRS, CDR2 YFSETQ. The CDR3 covers 16 residues. The V gene lost 0 bases and the J gene lost 2 bases, with 12 bases spanning the gap. CDR3 sequence reads: CASSLGVSQTGNTIYF. CDR3 bases: TGCGCCAGCAGCTTGGGTGTCAGCCAAACTGGAAACACCATATATTTT.

This clonotype was counted many times. The chain joins TRBV12-3 or TRBV12-4 to TRBJ1-2, with 9 bases aligning to TRBD1. The length of the CDR3 is 13 residues. J was trimmed by 10 bases and V by 6 bases; bases with no gene match: 9. CDR3 in amino acids: CASSQGQGSDYTF. The CDR3 region has the DNA TGTGCCAGCAGCCAGGGACAGGGTAGCGACTACACCTTC.

The V call is TRBV10-3, the J call TRBJ1-1; no definite D call. The V end lost 6 bases, the J end lost 0 bases, and 8 bases lay between the germline ends. This CDR3 region has 13 residues. Germline V gene sequence: CDR1 ENHRY, CDR2 SYGVKD. The CDR3 sequence: CAIRADLNTEAFF. The CDR3, as DNA: TGTGCCATCAGAGCGGACCTGAACACTGAAGCTTTCTTT.

This clonotype was counted at least ten times. This chain links TRBV20-1 with TRBJ2-7; D is possibly TRBD1 or TRBD2 (5 bases each). The CDR3 contains 15 residues. CDR1 is DFQATT and CDR2 is SNEGSKA in the germline V gene (reference sequence). Trimming removed 0 bases from V and 3 bases from J, with 15 bases in between. The CDR3 bases are TGCAGTGCTAGAGATCAGGGACGAATGCACTACGAGCAGTACTTC. Translation: CSARDQGRMHYEQYF.

The chain couples TRBV9 to TRBJ2-7; no clear D. V was shortened by 2 bases and J by 7 bases, with 16 bases between the two germline ends. This CDR3 has 14 amino acids. Germline assignment: CDR1 SGDLS and CDR2 YYNGEE. The CDR3 loop reads CASSVTSHPVEQYF. For the CDR3, the DNA is TGTGCCAGCAGCGTTACCAGCCACCCTGTGGAGCAGTACTTC.

The V and J genes are TRBV15 and TRBJ2-3, with unresolved D. V lost 8 bases and J lost 6, with 9 bases in between. Germline CDR1 is LNHNV and CDR2 is YYDKDF (reference sequence). This CDR3 contains 11 residues. CDR3 sequence: CATLPRDTQYF. As DNA, the CDR3 is TGTGCCACCCTTCCTAGGGATACGCAGTATTTT.

This clonotype was counted many times. The V gene is TRBV6-1, the J gene TRBJ1-2; D is undetermined. Germline assignment: CDR1 MNHNS and CDR2 SASEGT. V lost 1 base and J 2 bases, leaving 11 bases between the germline ends. The CDR3 runs to 15 residues. The CDR3 bases are TGTGCCAGCAGTGAAGGCCTTAGCGGGAACTATGGCTACACCTTC. Protein: CASSEGLSGNYGYTF.

The chain couples TRBV19 to TRBJ2-3; D may be TRBD2 (5 bases). Trimming shortened V by 3 bases and J by 6 bases, and 16 bases separated the two germline ends. The CDR3 has 15 residues. The germline V gene has CDR1 LNHDA and CDR2 SQIVND (reference sequence). CDR3 amino acids: CASSISLGVGDTQYF. The CDR3 DNA reads as TGTGCCAGTAGTATCTCCTTGGGAGTGGGGGATACGCAGTATTTT.

This clonotype was counted between two and nine times. The chain's CDR3 is CASSLGGTTSITDTQYF. In DNA form, the CDR3 reads TGTGCCAGCAGCTTAGGGGGAACGACTAGCATCACAGATACGCAGTATTTT. The genes are TRBV11-2 and TRBJ2-3; 7 bases line up with TRBD2. Germline V gene sequence: CDR1 SGHAT, CDR2 FQNNGV. Trimming removed 1 base from V and 2 bases from J; junction bases left unmatched: 9. This CDR3 comprises 17 residues.

This clonotype turned up a few times. The gene calls are TRBV27 and TRBJ2-7; D not certain. The CDR3 is 13 amino acids. Germline CDR1 is MNHEY and CDR2 is SMNVEV (reference sequence). V was trimmed by 5 bases and J by 5 bases, leaving 13 bases between them. CDR3 nucleotides: TGTGCCAGCAGTGGCCCCTTTAGTGACGAGCAGTACTTC. Encoded protein: CASSGPFSDEQYF.

The chain recombines TRBV20-1 with TRBJ1-5, with TRBD1 as a possible D gene (5 bases). Trimming removed 4 bases from V and 4 bases from J, with 14 bases in between. CDR1 and CDR2 (germline): DFQATT, SNEGSKA (reference sequence). CDR3 length: 14 amino acids. Here the CDR3 reads CSATRRGGNQPQHF. The CDR3 DNA sequence: TGCAGTGCTACCCGACGTGGGGGAAATCAGCCCCAGCATTTT.